These 27 T cell receptor beta chains came from one sample sequenced in a study of T cell responses to AZD1222 COVID-19 vaccine. The data were produced by immunoSEQ multiplex PCR, yet TCRdb's version contains in-frame clones alone and is incomplete. The data show under 150,000 clones, with more than 75% seen just once and around 4.1% held by the top ten. The sample here was peripheral blood, taken on day 0 of MenACWY control vaccination. These receptors were collected from an adult in good health.

V usage is TRBV2 and J usage is TRBJ2-5; D gene unclear. The CDR3 extends over 11 amino acids. The V end was cut by 6 bases, the J end by 4 bases, with 6 bases between. Germline V gene sequence: CDR1 SNHLY, CDR2 FYNNEI. This chain's CDR3 is CASRERETQYF. The CDR3 coding sequence is TGTGCCAGCAGGGAGAGAGAGACCCAGTACTTC. Filled out from reference TRBV2 and TRBJ2-5, the complete variable domain reads EPEVTQTPSHQVTQMGQEVILRCVPISNHLYFYWYRQILGQKVEFLVSFYNNEISEKSEIFDDQFSVERPDGSNFTLKIRSTKLEDSAMYFCASRERETQYFGPGTRLLVL.

This clone was detected a few times. The genes are TRBV2 and TRBJ1-6; 11 bases agree with TRBD1. Germline V lookup: CDR1 SNHLY, CDR2 FYNNEI. The J segment lost 6 bases and the V segment lost 6 bases, leaving 10 bases of the junction unmatched. The CDR3 has 17 amino acids. The CDR3 loop is CASRAGQGAYVNSPLHF. In DNA, the CDR3 is TGTGCCAGCAGAGCCGGACAGGGGGCTTATGTTAATTCACCCCTCCACTTT.

The V gene is TRBV28, the J gene TRBJ2-2; no clear D. Per germline, CDR1 MDHEN and CDR2 SYDVKM. V gave up 7 bases and J gave up 1 base, with 4 bases separating them. The CDR3 sequence is 12 residues long. CDR3 protein: CASNENTGELFF. CDR3 coding DNA: TGTGCCAGCAATGAGAACACCGGGGAGCTGTTTTTT.

This clone was seen a few times. CDR3 nucleotide sequence: TGTGCCACCAGTGATCACCGACTAGTTCGGGAGCAGTTCTTC. Translating gives CATSDHRLVREQFF. The rearrangement joins TRBV24-1 to TRBJ2-1; the D gene is possibly TRBD2 (6 bases). Germline CDR1 KGHDR, CDR2 SFDVKD. The V end lost 3 bases, the J end lost 10 bases, and 15 bases lay between the germline ends. CDR3 size: 14 residues.

The V gene is TRBV10-3, the J gene TRBJ2-1, with 11 bases matching TRBD2. Germline trimming cut 0 bases from V and 6 bases from J; bases unmatched to any gene: 13. Germline CDR1 ENHRY, CDR2 SYGVKD. The CDR3 spans 19 residues. The CDR3 region has the DNA TGTGCCATCAGTGAGTCAAAAGTCTTAGCGGGGGGGCGTACCAATGAGCAGTTCTTC. It encodes CAISESKVLAGGRTNEQFF.

The chain joins TRBV5-1 to TRBJ1-4, with a tentative D call TRBD1 (5 bases). CDR3 length: 14 residues. Trimming removed 6 bases from V and 4 bases from J, with 13 bases in between. The V gene's germline CDR1 is SGHRS and CDR2 YFSETQ. CDR3 coding DNA: TGCGCCAGCATGGAGGGACGGGGTAATGAAAAACTGTTTTTT. The encoded protein is CASMEGRGNEKLFF. Variable domain in full (rest from reference TRBV5-1 and TRBJ1-4): KAGVTQTPRYLIKTRGQQVTLSCSPISGHRSVSWYQQTPGQGLQFLFEYFSETQRNKGNFPGRFSGRQFSNSRSEMNVSTLELGDSALYLCASMEGRGNEKLFFGSGTQLSVL.

The V and J genes are TRBV16 and TRBJ1-1; D gene unclear. V lost 1 base and J 1 base, leaving 10 bases between the germline ends. There are 15 residues in the CDR3. Germline assignment: CDR1 KGHSY and CDR2 FQNENV. The CDR3 reads CASSQWAVSNTEAFF. The CDR3, as DNA: TGTGCCAGCAGCCAATGGGCAGTCTCGAACACTGAAGCTTTCTTT.

The chain recombines TRBV2 with TRBJ1-1; maybe TRBD1 (5 bases). Germline CDR1 reads SNHLY; CDR2 reads FYNNEI. Trimming took off 2 bases at V and 3 bases at J, with 22 bases between the two ends. The CDR3 has 18 residues. The CDR3 protein is CASSEPVAGTLFHTEAFF. The CDR3 DNA sequence: TGTGCCAGCAGTGAACCGGTAGCCGGGACGCTTTTCCACACTGAAGCTTTCTTT.

This chain connects TRBV10-3 to TRBJ2-7; 9 bases fit TRBD2. CDR3 size: 15 residues. The V and J ends lost 0 bases and 5 bases, in that order; junction bases with no gene match: 5. Germline CDR1 and CDR2: ENHRY and SYGVKD. CDR3 region: CAISESRAGGHEQYV. The DNA of the CDR3 is TGTGCCATCAGTGAGTCGAGAGCGGGGGGCCACGAGCAGTACGTC.

This clone has just a few counts. The gene calls are TRBV6-5 and TRBJ2-2; D might be TRBD1 (5 bases). Trimming removed 8 bases from V and 4 bases from J, with 11 bases in between. Germline CDR1 and CDR2: MNHEY and SVGAGI. The CDR3 is made up of 13 amino acids. The CDR3 here is CASGAGITGELFF. The CDR3 DNA follows: TGTGCCAGCGGGGCAGGGATCACCGGGGAGCTGTTTTTT.

The chain employs TRBV4-2 and TRBJ2-2; D is possibly TRBD1 (5 bases). The germline CDR1 and CDR2 sequences are LGHNA and YNFKEQ. The CDR3 covers 16 residues. V was shortened by 1 base and J by 5 bases, with 14 bases between the two germline ends. The CDR3 region has the DNA TGTGCCAGCAGCCAAGTGGGTGGGCCAGGGACCGGGGAGCTGTTTTTT. This codes for CASSQVGGPGTGELFF.

This chain joins TRBV7-9 and TRBJ1-2; TRBD1 matches at 7 bases. Germline-derived CDR1 and CDR2 are SEHNR and FQNEAQ (reference sequence). V lost 6 bases, J lost 4 bases, and 8 bases stayed unmatched. The CDR3 has 14 residues. CDR3: CASRPQGGVYGYTF. The CDR3 DNA reads TGTGCCAGCAGGCCCCAGGGGGGGGTCTATGGCTACACCTTC.

The J gene is TRBJ2-4, the V gene TRBV5-1; TRBD2 agrees at 9 bases. The CDR3 has 18 residues. V gave up 0 bases and J gave up 1 base; unmatched junction bases: 8. Germline assignment: CDR1 SGHRS and CDR2 YFSETQ. CDR3 bases: TGCGCCAGCAGCTTGGTTGGCGGGGGGGCCGCGGCCAAAAACATTCAGTACTTC. As protein: CASSLVGGGAAAKNIQYF.

This clone was observed a single time. The J gene is TRBJ2-1, the V gene TRBV7-9; 9 bases fit TRBD1. V shed 10 bases, J shed 7 bases, and the junction held 11 bases outside the gene matches. The germline V gene encodes CDR1 SEHNR and CDR2 FQNEAQ (reference sequence). This CDR3 spans 14 amino acids. The CDR3 DNA is TGTGCCACCACATCCGGGACAGGGTGGAATGAGCAGTTCTTC. Protein: CATTSGTGWNEQFF.

J is TRBJ2-3 and V is TRBV19; D might be TRBD1 (8 bases). This CDR3 is 17 amino acids long. V was trimmed by 7 bases and J by 0 bases, leaving 20 bases between them. Germline CDR1 LNHDA, CDR2 SQIVND (reference sequence). Here the CDR3 DNA reads TGTGCCAGTACCCGGACAGGGAGGGGGTCTAGCACAGATACGCAGTATTTT. Translated, it gives CASTRTGRGSSTDTQYF.

This chain joins TRBV19 and TRBJ2-5; 8 bases align to TRBD2. The germline CDR1 and CDR2 sequences are LNHDA and SQIVND (reference sequence). The CDR3 length is 14 residues. V was clipped by 3 bases and J by 1 base; unmatched bases: 1. The CDR3: CASSIGTSQETQYF. CDR3 bases: TGTGCCAGTAGTATCGGGACTAGCCAAGAGACCCAGTACTTC.

This sequence joins TRBV7-2 and TRBJ2-1, with 8 bases that match TRBD2. V trimming: 0 bases; J trimming: 7 bases; junction bases outside the gene matches: 14. Germline CDR1 SGHTA, CDR2 FQGNSA. This CDR3 spans 18 amino acids. CDR3 region: CASSLAPTRAGAANEQFF. The CDR3 DNA sequence: TGTGCCAGCAGCTTAGCACCGACCCGAGCGGGGGCCGCTAATGAGCAGTTCTTC.

The V call is TRBV7-8, the J call TRBJ2-5; 8 positions match TRBD2. The CDR3 sequence is 15 residues long. Trimming at V came to 0 bases and at J to 5 bases, leaving 5 bases not matched to a gene. Per germline, CDR1 SGHVS and CDR2 FQNEAQ. The CDR3 spells CASSLASGGRETQYF. The CDR3 nucleotides are TGTGCCAGCAGCTTAGCAAGCGGGGGCAGGGAGACCCAGTACTTC. Filled out from reference TRBV7-8 and TRBJ2-5, the complete variable domain reads GAGVSQSPRYKVAKRGQDVALRCDPISGHVSLFWYQQALGQGPEFLTYFQNEAQLDKSGLPSDRFFAERPEGSVSTLKIQRTQQEDSAVYLCASSLASGGRETQYFGPGTRLLVL.

V usage is TRBV5-1 and J usage is TRBJ2-6, with 8 bases identical to TRBD2. CDR3 size: 16 residues. Germline V gene sequence: CDR1 SGHRS, CDR2 YFSETQ. V trimming: 4 bases; J trimming: 4 bases; junction bases outside the gene matches: 7. In DNA form, the CDR3 reads TGCGCCAGCAGCCCGGGGGGGGCAAACGGGGCCAACGTCCTGACTTTC. Protein: CASSPGGANGANVLTF.

V and J are TRBV6-5 and TRBJ2-7; 7 bases fit TRBD1. The germline V gene has CDR1 MNHEY and CDR2 SVGAGI. Trimming removed 8 bases from V and 3 bases from J; junction bases left unmatched: 7. There are 13 residues in the CDR3. CDR3 region: CASGIDRDYEQYV. Here the CDR3 DNA reads TGTGCCAGCGGCATAGACAGGGACTACGAGCAGTACGTC.

There are a few counts of this clone. The J gene is TRBJ1-2, the V gene TRBV7-2, with unresolved D. The germline gives CDR1 SGHTA, CDR2 FQGNSA. V was clipped by 5 bases and J by 0 bases, with 13 bases between them. The CDR3 sequence is 15 residues long. The CDR3 DNA sequence: TGTGCCAGCAGCCCCCGGGTCTCTACTAACTATGGCTACACCTTC. Translated, it gives CASSPRVSTNYGYTF.

This sequence joins TRBV7-3 and TRBJ2-2; TRBD1 agrees at 7 bases. Germline loops: CDR1 SGHTA, CDR2 FQGTGA. There are 13 residues in the CDR3. V dropped 10 bases and J dropped 1; count of bases not matched to a gene: 3. CDR3 nucleotide sequence: TGTGCCACCAGGGGGAAGAACACCGGGGAGCTGTTTTTT. Its translation is CATRGKNTGELFF.

This clone was counted once. V is TRBV9 and J is TRBJ2-3; 10 nucleotides align to TRBD2. V lost 5 bases to trimming and J lost 5 bases; unmatched junction nucleotides: 14. Germline CDR1 reads SGDLS; CDR2 reads YYNGEE. CDR3 size: 17 residues. The CDR3 loop reads CASSFSGGPREGDTQYF. In nucleotides, the CDR3 is TGTGCCAGCAGTTTTAGCGGGGGGCCACGGGAGGGAGATACGCAGTATTTT.

The chain carries TRBV27 and TRBJ1-2; 9 bases are shared with TRBD1. Germline trimming cut 3 bases from V and 4 bases from J; bases unmatched to any gene: 3. Germline loops: CDR1 MNHEY, CDR2 SMNVEV (reference sequence). The CDR3 is 14 residues long. CDR3 residues: CASSFGTGFYGYTF. Written as DNA, the CDR3 is TGTGCCAGCAGTTTCGGGACAGGGTTCTATGGCTACACCTTC.

The chain links TRBV19 to TRBJ1-5; D is possibly TRBD1 (6 bases). V shed 4 bases and J shed 6 bases, with 16 bases lying between them. Germline V gene sequence: CDR1 LNHDA, CDR2 SQIVND (reference sequence). The CDR3 has 15 residues. The chain's CDR3 is CASSTVHRVAQPQHF. The CDR3 DNA is TGTGCCAGTAGTACAGTCCACAGGGTCGCTCAGCCCCAGCATTTT.

This clone was seen only once. The J gene is TRBJ2-2, the V gene TRBV3-1 (or the pseudogene TRBV3-2); D gene unclear. The germline V and J ends were trimmed by 1 base and 5 bases, with 8 bases remaining between them. This CDR3 is built from 14 residues. Germline V gene data show CDR1 as LGHDT and CDR2 as YNNKEL (reference sequence). CDR3 in DNA: TGTGCCAGCAGCCAAGTTGTAAAGACCGGGGAGCTGTTTTTT. It is translated as CASSQVVKTGELFF.

The V and J genes are TRBV20-1 and TRBJ1-6, with D possibly being TRBD1 (5 bases). The CDR3 covers 12 residues. From germline, CDR1 is DFQATT and CDR2 SNEGSKA (reference sequence). The V end was cut by 3 bases, the J end by 10 bases, with 10 bases between. The CDR3 nucleotides are TGCAGTGCTAGTCCTAGGGGCTCACCCCTCCACTTT. It encodes CSASPRGSPLHF.